This record covers a single TCR beta chain. The antigen remains unidentified. MiXCR, run by TCRdb on the RT-PCR reads, gives a single entry per CDR3 protein. The sample has about 300,000 distinct CDR3 sequences, 21% seen once. The record originates from a study of response to subunit inactivated influenza vaccine. The study's findings and limits: That few new T cells are recruited by each seasonal influenza vaccination was the authors' suggestion.

The CDR3 runs 12 residues. Trimming shortened V by 5 bases and J by 6 bases, and 8 bases separated the two germline ends. The germline gives CDR1 SGHRS, CDR2 YFSETQ. Sequences were derived from PBMCs from blood, sampled less than 22 months after vaccination. The TCR was taken from a man between 50 and 70 years old who received an inactivated influenza vaccine. J is TRBJ2-2 and V is TRBV5-1, with unresolved D. Written as DNA, the CDR3 is TGCGCCAGCAGTGTAGTCCCCGGGGAGCTGTTTTTT. Translation gives CASSVVPGELFF.